These T cell receptor beta chains were read from a single sample in a study of OX40 agonist ivuxolimab in advanced cancers. TCRdb's table, derived via immunoSEQ multiplex PCR, lists solely in-frame clones and lacks some. The sample lists tens of thousands of clones, approximately 90% seen once, with around 12% in the top ten. Source: CD4+ or CD8+ T cells sorted from blood, taken in a trial of the OX40 agonist ivuxolimab. These receptors were collected from an adult with an advanced solid tumor such as melanoma, head and neck, liver or kidney cancer. Both conserved end residues are part of each CDR3. The D gene is left open where the match is weak. Some rows mark clone size as missing; the rest say once, few, many or name a class of expanded clone.

v_gene: TRBV29-1
abundance: NA
len: 12
d_gene: NA
j_gene: TRBJ1-2
CDR3nt: TGCAGCGTTGAGCGGGCCCTCTATGGCTACACCTTC
CDR3aa: CSVERALYGYTF

v_gene: TRBV19
abundance: NA
len: 13
d_gene: NA
j_gene: TRBJ1-2
CDR3nt: TGTGCCAGTTATTCGCCTGAAGGTCATGGCTACACCTTC
CDR3aa: CASYSPEGHGYTF

v_gene: TRBV9
abundance: NA
len: 15
d_gene: NA
j_gene: TRBJ2-1
CDR3nt: TGTGCCAGCAGCCCGTCGACCTCAACCTACAATGAGCAGTTCTTC
CDR3aa: CASSPSTSTYNEQFF

v_gene: TRBV5-1
abundance: NA
len: 14
d_gene: NA
j_gene: TRBJ2-3
CDR3nt: TGCGCCAGCAGCTTGGGACTTGCTGGAGATACGCAGTATTTT
CDR3aa: CASSLGLAGDTQYF

v_gene: TRBV15
abundance: NA
len: 15
d_gene: TRBD1
j_gene: TRBJ1-2
CDR3nt: TGTGCCACCAGCAGAGATTTTGACAGGGGGCATGGCTACACCTTC
CDR3aa: CATSRDFDRGHGYTF

v_gene: TRBV13
abundance: NA
len: 13
d_gene: TRBD1
j_gene: TRBJ1-2
CDR3nt: TGTGCCACCTTGGACAGGGAGTTAGGTGGCTACACCTTC
CDR3aa: CATLDRELGGYTF

v_gene: TRBV19
abundance: large
len: 14
d_gene: NA
j_gene: TRBJ1-1
CDR3nt: TGTGCCAGTAGGAATCTTGGCGGTTGGACTGAAGCTTTCTTT
CDR3aa: CASRNLGGWTEAFF

v_gene: TRBV4-1
abundance: NA
len: 12
d_gene: NA
j_gene: TRBJ2-7
CDR3nt: TGCGCCAGCAGCCATGGGGGCTACGAGCAGTACTTC
CDR3aa: CASSHGGYEQYF

v_gene: TRBV11-2
abundance: NA
len: 15
d_gene: NA
j_gene: TRBJ1-1
CDR3nt: TGTGCCAGCAGCTTAGCTCCCAGCCTGAACACTGAAGCTTTCTTT
CDR3aa: CASSLAPSLNTEAFF

v_gene: TRBV28
abundance: NA
len: 13
d_gene: NA
j_gene: TRBJ1-1
CDR3nt: TGTGCCAGCCAGTTTGAGATGAACACTGAAGCTTTCTTT
CDR3aa: CASQFEMNTEAFF

v_gene: TRBV2
abundance: few
len: 12
d_gene: NA
j_gene: TRBJ1-2
CDR3nt: TGTGCCAGCAGTGATCTAATCTATGGCTACACCTTC
CDR3aa: CASSDLIYGYTF

v_gene: TRBV7-9
abundance: NA
len: 14
d_gene: NA
j_gene: TRBJ2-5
CDR3nt: TGTGCCAGCAACCCCCCGGGGTTTCGAGAGACCCAGTACTTC
CDR3aa: CASNPPGFRETQYF

v_gene: TRBV7-2
abundance: NA
len: 12
d_gene: TRBD1
j_gene: TRBJ2-7
CDR3nt: TGTGCCAGCAGCCTAACAGGGGGCGAGCAGTACTTC
CDR3aa: CASSLTGGEQYF

v_gene: TRBV5-6
abundance: once
len: 17
d_gene: TRBD2
j_gene: TRBJ2-5
CDR3nt: TGTGCCAGCAGCTTGGCGCTAGCGGGATTAGCTCAAGAGACCCAGTACTTC
CDR3aa: CASSLALAGLAQETQYF

v_gene: TRBV11-2
abundance: NA
len: 14
d_gene: NA
j_gene: TRBJ2-3
CDR3nt: TGTGCCAGCAGCTTGACAATCCTCGCAGATACGCAGTATTTT
CDR3aa: CASSLTILADTQYF

v_gene: TRBV7-6
abundance: NA
len: 15
d_gene: NA
j_gene: TRBJ2-3
CDR3nt: TGTGCCAGCAGCTTAAGTCCTAGCCCAGCAGATACGCAGTATTTT
CDR3aa: CASSLSPSPADTQYF

v_gene: TRBV4-1
abundance: NA
len: 13
d_gene: NA
j_gene: TRBJ1-2
CDR3nt: TGCGCCAGCAGCCCCAGGGGTGGCTATGGCTACACCTTC
CDR3aa: CASSPRGGYGYTF